This T cell receptor (beta chain) was captured by sequencing in a study of T-cell reconstitution after alpha-beta-depleted transplantation in children. Preparation of the TCRbeta library involved a method that used unique molecular identifiers. TCRdb recomputed calls from the PCR reads with MiXCR, one row per CDR3 protein. The sample consists of roughly 590,000 distinct CDR3 sequences, around 17% of them appearing once. In this sample, this clonotype turned up a few times. V lost 4 bases and J lost 8; bases outside the gene matches: 6. In germline, CDR1 is LGHNA, CDR2 YSLEER. This CDR3 comprises 15 residues.

The receptor was derived from a human donor who donated a stem cell graft to a child with acute myeloid leukemia. The starting material was PBMCs from the stem cell graft donor, obtained from the stem cell graft. This chain joins TRBV4-3 and TRBJ2-1; TRBD1 matches 12 bases. This CDR3 reads CASSPQGQGAHEQFF. The CDR3 DNA reads TGCGCCAGCAGCCCGCAGGGACAGGGGGCCCATGAGCAGTTCTTC.